Below are 15 T cell receptor beta chains sequenced from a single sample in a study of blood T cell repertoires in COVID-19. Data came from immunoSEQ multiplex PCR; TCRdb stores just in-frame clones and leaves some out. This repertoire shows approximately 120,000 clones, around nine tenths found once; its top ten account for approximately 1.1%. Sequencing was done on a sample of peripheral blood. The receptor source for this set is a woman of 80 years or more with acute or convalescent COVID-19.

The sample holds one count of this clone. The chain links TRBV7-9 to TRBJ1-2; a weak D match, TRBD1 (5 bases). CDR3 length: 13 amino acids. Trimming stripped 6 bases from V and 4 bases from J, with 12 bases between. CDR1 and CDR2 from the germline V gene are SEHNR and FQNEAQ (reference sequence). The CDR3 nucleotides are TGTGCCAGCAGTTTGACAGAGGTCTATGGCTACACCTTC. Its translation: CASSLTEVYGYTF.

The chain is built from TRBV3-1 (or the pseudogene TRBV3-2) and TRBJ2-5; 8 nucleotides align to TRBD2. Germline CDR1 LGHDT, CDR2 YNNKEL (reference sequence). The V gene end was trimmed by 1 base and the J gene end by 2 bases; junction bases not matched to a gene: 9. The CDR3 runs 17 residues. DNA of the CDR3: TGTGCCAGCAGCCAAGGGCCCCGGTCTAGCGGGCAAGAGACCCAGTACTTC. The encoded protein is CASSQGPRSSGQETQYF.

This clone was counted a few times. The chain recombines TRBV28 with TRBJ1-4; D may be TRBD1 (6 bases). V gave up 7 bases and J gave up 7 bases, with 10 bases separating them. The CDR3 is 12 residues long. Germline CDR1 reads MDHEN; CDR2 reads SYDVKM. The CDR3 sequence is CASNRESEKLFF. The CDR3 region has the DNA TGTGCCAGCAACAGGGAGAGTGAAAAACTGTTTTTT. Full variable domain (missing parts from reference TRBV28 and TRBJ1-4): DVKVTQSSRYLVKRTGEKVFLECVQDMDHENMFWYRQDPGLGLRLIYFSYDVKMKEKGDIPEGYSVSREKKERFSLILESASTNQTSMYLCASNRESEKLFFGSGTQLSVL.

This clone was seen a single time. This sequence joins TRBV2 and TRBJ1-5, with 11 bases identical to TRBD1. Germline V gene data show CDR1 as SNHLY and CDR2 as FYNNEI. Losses at the gene ends were 3 bases for V and 4 bases for J; bases not matched to a gene: 5. CDR3 length: 16 amino acids. CDR3 nucleotides: TGTGCCAGCAGTGACGGACAGGGGGCTCGGAATCAGCCCCAGCATTTT. It encodes CASSDGQGARNQPQHF.

V usage is TRBV9 and J usage is TRBJ2-3, with a weak D call TRBD1 (6 bases). The CDR3 has 14 residues. Germline-derived CDR1 and CDR2 are SGDLS and YYNGEE. V shed 0 bases and J shed 5 bases, with 10 bases lying between them. Written as DNA, the CDR3 is TGTGCCAGCAGCGTAGGGACAGCAGGAGATACGCAGTATTTT. It yields the protein CASSVGTAGDTQYF.

The chain employs TRBV5-1 and TRBJ2-7, with D perhaps TRBD1 (6 bases). The CDR3 runs to 14 residues. Germline loops: CDR1 SGHRS, CDR2 YFSETQ. The V and J ends lost 2 bases and 1 base respectively, with 10 bases between them. The CDR3 sequence: CASSFTGSSYEQYF. The DNA of the CDR3 is TGCGCCAGCAGCTTTACAGGGAGTTCCTACGAGCAGTACTTC.

The rearrangement uses TRBV6-5 and TRBJ1-2, with 10 positions matching TRBD1. CDR3 length equals 16 residues. The J segment lost 5 bases and the V segment lost 0 bases, leaving 6 bases of the junction unmatched. Germline V gene sequence: CDR1 MNHEY, CDR2 SVGAGI. CDR3 DNA sequence: TGTGCCAGCAGTTACTCCGGGACAGGGGTCCTTTATGGCTACACCTTC. Translating gives CASSYSGTGVLYGYTF.

The chain couples TRBV30 to TRBJ2-3; 9 positions match TRBD2. The J segment lost 6 bases and the V segment lost 0 bases, leaving 10 bases of the junction unmatched. Germline V gene data show CDR1 as GTSNPN and CDR2 as SVGIG (reference sequence). CDR3 size: 16 residues. In DNA form, the CDR3 reads TGTGCCTGGAGTGTAGGGCTAGCGGGATCAGGTGATACGCAGTATTTT. It is translated as CAWSVGLAGSGDTQYF.

The rearrangement uses TRBV3-1 (or the pseudogene TRBV3-2) and TRBJ1-4; D uncertain. Trimming removed 3 bases from V and 14 bases from J, with 13 bases in between. The length of the CDR3 is 12 residues. Germline CDR1 LGHDT, CDR2 YNNKEL (reference sequence). The CDR3, as DNA: TGTGCCAGCAGCCAGATCGGGGTAAGGCTGTTTTTT. It translates to CASSQIGVRLFF.

This clone appeared a few times. The chain has TRBV7-9 and TRBJ2-7; D is unresolved. V lost 4 bases, J lost 4 bases, and 8 bases lay in between. The germline gives CDR1 SEHNR, CDR2 FQNEAQ (reference sequence). The CDR3 runs 12 residues. The CDR3 nucleotides read TGTGCCAGCAGCTCCACCCAGTACGAGCAGTACTTC. Protein: CASSSTQYEQYF.

The chain combines TRBV3-1 (or the pseudogene TRBV3-2) with TRBJ1-1; 8 bases map to TRBD1. Trimming removed 4 bases from V and 1 base from J; junction bases left unmatched: 2. Germline V CDR1 and CDR2: LGHDT, YNNKEL (reference sequence). The CDR3 extends over 14 amino acids. As DNA, the CDR3 is TGTGCCAGCAGCCTCGGACAGGGGAACACTGAAGCTTTCTTT. It yields the protein CASSLGQGNTEAFF.

The V and J genes are TRBV25-1 and TRBJ2-2; TRBD1 agrees at 7 bases. Germline assignment: CDR1 MGHDK and CDR2 SYGVNS. The CDR3 sequence is 16 residues long. With 6 bases clipped from V and 2 bases from J, the junction kept 9 bases outside the gene matches. The CDR3 reads CASSETGRGNTGELFF. The CDR3 DNA is TGTGCCAGCAGCGAGACAGGGCGTGGTAACACCGGGGAGCTGTTTTTT. Combining the CDR3 with reference TRBV25-1 and TRBJ2-2 gives the whole variable domain EADIYQTPRYLVIGTGKKITLECSQTMGHDKMYWYQQDPGMELHLIHYSYGVNSTEKGDLSSESTVSRIRTEHFPLTLESARPSHTSQYLCASSETGRGNTGELFFGEGSRLTVL.

The V and J genes are TRBV29-1 and TRBJ2-3; unclear D gene. Trimming took off 1 base at V and 5 bases at J, with 16 bases between the two ends. CDR1 and CDR2 from the germline V gene are SQVTM and ANQGSEA. The CDR3 extends over 15 amino acids. The CDR3 DNA reads TGCAGCGTTGAAGTCGTGGGTAGCAGAGGAGATACGCAGTATTTT. It encodes CSVEVVGSRGDTQYF.

This clone was seen a single time. The V and J genes are TRBV12-3 or TRBV12-4 and TRBJ1-2, with a tentative D call TRBD1 (5 bases). The CDR3 is 12 residues long. V lost 7 bases, J lost 5 bases, and 11 bases lay in between. CDR3 bases: TGTGCCAGCACTATAAGGGGTTATGGCTACACCTTC. It codes for CASTIRGYGYTF.

The rearrangement links TRBV12-3 or TRBV12-4 to TRBJ1-5; 8 bases map to TRBD1. The trim removed 4 bases at V and 11 bases at J, leaving 1 base unmatched. This CDR3 has 11 residues. This CDR3 is CASSSDRAQHF. In DNA form, the CDR3 reads TGTGCCAGCAGTTCGGACAGGGCCCAGCATTTT.